The 7 T cell receptor beta chains below all came from one sample that was sequenced in a study of vaccination effects on CD4 cells after COVID-19. TCRdb's copy holds only in-frame clones and misses some; the assay was immunoSEQ multiplex PCR. The sample yields under 60,000 clones, 50% to 70% seen once. No cognate antigen is known for these TCRs. Following 10 days of culture, CD4+ T cells were isolated. The specimen was CD4+ T cells from PBMCs cultured without peptide, collected before COVID-19 vaccination. The receptor set was obtained from a human donor who received a COVID-19 vaccine.

The chain carries TRBV6-1 and TRBJ2-5; TRBD2 is a possible D gene (6 bases). The CDR3 runs 14 residues. Trimming left V 2 bases short and J 2 bases short, with 9 bases between. The germline V gene has CDR1 MNHNS and CDR2 SASEGT. CDR3 sequence (DNA): TGTGCCAGCAGTGAACGGGGGAGGCAAGAGACCCAGTACTTC. This translates into CASSERGRQETQYF.

V and J are TRBV7-2 and TRBJ2-2; D is unclear. Germline V gene lookup returns CDR1 SGHTA and CDR2 FQGNSA. V lost 2 bases and J 4 bases, leaving 2 bases between the germline ends. This CDR3 comprises 12 residues. The CDR3 sequence: CASSLSTGELFF. As DNA, the CDR3 is TGTGCCAGCAGCTTATCCACCGGGGAGCTGTTTTTT.

The rearrangement uses TRBV11-2 and TRBJ2-6; D is unclear. CDR3 length: 16 amino acids. V was pared by 5 bases and J by 0 bases, with 11 bases between. Germline assignment: CDR1 SGHAT and CDR2 FQNNGV. The CDR3, as DNA: TGTGCCAGCAGCCGCCCACCAAACTCTGGGGCCAACGTCCTGACTTTC. It is translated as CASSRPPNSGANVLTF.

The chain uses TRBV12-3 or TRBV12-4 and TRBJ1-2; D is unclear. CDR3 length equals 13 residues. Trimming took off 4 bases at V and 6 bases at J, with 12 bases between the two ends. Here the CDR3 reads CASSSSTGHGYTF. CDR3 in DNA: TGTGCCAGCAGTTCCAGTACGGGTCATGGCTACACCTTC.

This clone was counted once. The chain couples TRBV6-1 to TRBJ2-5; possibly TRBD1 for D (6 bases). Deletions cut 3 bases from V and 3 bases from J, with 11 bases between. The CDR3 length is 14 residues. Germline lookup yields CDR1 MNHNS and CDR2 SASEGT. The CDR3 DNA is TGTGCCAGCAGTGAGGACAGATTGAAAGAGACCCAGTACTTC. Encoded protein: CASSEDRLKETQYF.

This sequence joins TRBV2 and TRBJ1-3, with D possibly being TRBD1 (6 bases). CDR1 and CDR2 (germline): SNHLY, FYNNEI. The CDR3 extends over 13 amino acids. V was cut by 3 bases and J by 6 bases, with 9 bases left in between. CDR3 amino acids: CASSDRGANTIYF. DNA for the CDR3: TGTGCCAGCAGTGATAGGGGGGCAAACACCATATATTTT.

The rearrangement joins TRBV4-3 to TRBJ1-4; D may be TRBD1 (5 bases). The CDR3 runs to 14 residues. V was shortened by 1 base and J by 10 bases, with 13 bases between the two germline ends. Per germline, CDR1 LGHNA and CDR2 YSLEER. CDR3 loop: CASSQGVLRGKLFF. DNA for the CDR3: TGCGCCAGCAGCCAAGGGGTCCTAAGGGGAAAACTGTTTTTT.